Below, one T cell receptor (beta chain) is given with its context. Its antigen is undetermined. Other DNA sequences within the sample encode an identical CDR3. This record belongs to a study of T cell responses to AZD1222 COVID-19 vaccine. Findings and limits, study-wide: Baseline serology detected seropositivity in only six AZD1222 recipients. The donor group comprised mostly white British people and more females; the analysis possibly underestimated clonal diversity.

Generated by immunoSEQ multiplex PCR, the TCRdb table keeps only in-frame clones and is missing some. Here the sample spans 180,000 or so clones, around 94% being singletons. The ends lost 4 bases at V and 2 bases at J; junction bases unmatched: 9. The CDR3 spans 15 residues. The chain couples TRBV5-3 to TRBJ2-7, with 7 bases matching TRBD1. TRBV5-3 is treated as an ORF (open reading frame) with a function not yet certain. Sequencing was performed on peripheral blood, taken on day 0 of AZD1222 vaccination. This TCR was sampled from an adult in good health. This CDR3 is CARSENPGQTYEQYF. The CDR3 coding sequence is TGTGCCAGAAGCGAGAACCCGGGACAGACCTACGAGCAGTACTTC.